The sequence of this T cell receptor beta chain was determined in a study of cytomegalovirus exposure and HLA in healthy donors. Overall study results and limits: It was reported that the classifier diagnosed cytomegalovirus status with high specificity and sensitivity in both the original and validation cohorts. The authors enumerated around 150 TCR beta chains as linked to cytomegalovirus. There were some V segments, including TRBV6-2 and TRBV6-3, excluded as indistinguishable. A further, later analysis showed that HLA-associated TCR beta chains (compared with equally common others) were more clonally expanded.

The PCR ran on 60 Vbeta and 13 Jbeta primers. Measured with immunoSEQ multiplex PCR; TCRdb has only the in-frame clones, and not every one. The sample lists 150,000 to 180,000 clones, 60% to 80% seen once, with about 13% in the top ten. Details on this clone: Its target is not known.

The CDR3 has 20 amino acids. V shed 0 bases, J shed 4 bases, and the junction held 13 bases outside the gene matches. CDR1 LGHNA and CDR2 YNFKEQ come from the germline V gene. The chain recombines TRBV4-2 with TRBJ2-2, with 11 bases identical to TRBD2. This clonotype was obtained from a man aged 25-45 years in good health and CMV-seropositive. The material sequenced was PBMCs. The CDR3 sequence: CASSQDSIYSGLAGTGELFF. The DNA of the CDR3 is TGTGCCAGCAGCCAAGATTCGATTTATTCTGGACTAGCGGGCACCGGGGAGCTGTTTTTT.